A single sample is the source of the 20 T cell receptor beta chains below, sequenced in a study of cytomegalovirus exposure and HLA in healthy donors. Use of 60 Vbeta and 13 Jbeta primers characterized the PCR. Libraries were prepared by immunoSEQ multiplex PCR; TCRdb keeps only in-frame clonotypes and omits some of them. Of approximately 170,000 clones in the sample, around 67% are singletons; the top ten hold about 3.1%. Sequencing input: PBMCs. These receptors originate from a woman aged 25 to 39 in good health and CMV-seropositive.

The chain carries TRBV7-6 and TRBJ2-3; TRBD2 aligns across 7 bases. V was pared by 5 bases and J by 0 bases, with 5 bases of the junction left unmatched. CDR3 length equals 15 residues. Germline V gene lookup returns CDR1 SGHVS and CDR2 FNYEAQ. CDR3 nucleotide sequence: TGTGCCAGCAGCGCAGAACTAGCGAGCACAGATACGCAGTATTTT. Its protein product is CASSAELASTDTQYF.

The chain is built from TRBV6-5 and TRBJ1-1, with D uncertain. CDR3 length: 10 amino acids. Trimming took 5 bases from V and 7 from J, leaving 5 bases between them. Germline-derived CDR1 and CDR2 are MNHEY and SVGAGI. The CDR3 DNA follows: TGTGCCAGCAGTGGCCTTGAAGCTTTCTTT. This translates into CASSGLEAFF.

This clone has more than one count but fewer than ten. The chain uses TRBV5-1 and TRBJ1-1, with D unclear. The germline V gene has CDR1 SGHRS and CDR2 YFSETQ. Trimming stripped 3 bases from V and 1 base from J, with 7 bases between. The CDR3 totals 13 residues. The CDR3 loop reads CASSSGENTEAFF. The CDR3 DNA reads TGCGCCAGCAGCTCCGGAGAGAACACTGAAGCTTTCTTT. The full variable domain, rest sourced from reference TRBV5-1 and TRBJ1-1, is KAGVTQTPRYLIKTRGQQVTLSCSPISGHRSVSWYQQTPGQGLQFLFEYFSETQRNKGNFPGRFSGRQFSNSRSEMNVSTLELGDSALYLCASSSGENTEAFFGQGTRLTVV.

This clone has more than one count but fewer than ten. V usage is TRBV6-1 and J usage is TRBJ2-7; 8 bases are shared with TRBD1. In germline, CDR1 is MNHNS, CDR2 SASEGT. The CDR3 extends over 15 amino acids. J lost 7 bases, V lost 1 base, and 9 bases had no gene match. CDR3 nucleotide sequence: TGTGCCAGCAGTGAAGTGACAGGGGACCTTATGGAGCAGTACTTC. Amino acids: CASSEVTGDLMEQYF.

This chain connects TRBV27 to TRBJ1-2, with D possibly matching TRBD1 (6 bases). Germline V gene lookup returns CDR1 MNHEY and CDR2 SMNVEV (reference sequence). The CDR3 runs to 12 residues. Trimming stripped 5 bases from V and 2 bases from J, with 6 bases between. The CDR3 loop is CASSQGNYGYTF. CDR3 DNA sequence: TGTGCCAGCAGTCAGGGGAACTATGGCTACACCTTC.

The chain recombines TRBV2 with TRBJ2-7, with 7 bases aligning to TRBD1. Trimming at V came to 1 base and at J to 6 bases, leaving 6 bases not matched to a gene. Germline V gene sequence: CDR1 SNHLY, CDR2 FYNNEI. The CDR3 is 14 amino acids. CDR3 amino acids: CASSEGQGNREQYF. CDR3 bases: TGTGCCAGCAGTGAAGGACAGGGAAACCGCGAGCAGTACTTC.

The chain employs TRBV19 and TRBJ1-1; perhaps TRBD1 as D (5 bases). The V end was cut by 1 base, the J end by 1 base, with 13 bases between. The CDR3 sequence is 16 residues long. Looked up from germline, CDR1 is LNHDA and CDR2 is SQIVND (reference sequence). CDR3 sequence reads: CASSIGARTGNTEAFF. As DNA, the CDR3 is TGTGCCAGTAGTATAGGGGCCCGCACAGGGAACACTGAAGCTTTCTTT.

CDR3 residues: CASSSGRIASGNTIYF. CDR3 coding DNA: TGTGCCAGCAGTTCGGGTCGTATTGCCTCTGGAAACACCATATATTTT. The rearrangement joins TRBV27 to TRBJ1-3, with D uncertain. Looked up from germline, CDR1 is MNHEY and CDR2 is SMNVEV (reference sequence). The CDR3 spans 16 residues. Deletions cut 4 bases from V and 0 bases from J, with 13 bases between.

V is TRBV5-4 and J is TRBJ2-1; possible D gene TRBD2, 5 bases. Trimming took off 2 bases at V and 0 bases at J, with 15 bases between the two ends. The CDR3 runs to 17 residues. Germline V gene sequence: CDR1 SGHNT, CDR2 YYREEE (reference sequence). The CDR3 DNA sequence: TGTGCCAGCAGCTTATCGACTAAGCCGGGCTCCTACAATGAGCAGTTCTTC. Translating it yields CASSLSTKPGSYNEQFF. The full variable domain, completed using reference TRBV5-4 and TRBJ2-1, is ETGVTQSPTHLIKTRGQQVTLRCSSQSGHNTVSWYQQALGQGPQFIFQYYREEENGRGNFPPRFSGLQFPNYSSELNVNALELDDSALYLCASSLSTKPGSYNEQFFGPGTRLTVL.

The gene calls are TRBV4-2 and TRBJ2-3; D ambiguous. The ends were cut back, 0 bases at V and 2 bases at J, with 3 bases in the middle. CDR1 LGHNA and CDR2 YNFKEQ come from the germline V gene. The CDR3 length is 13 residues. This CDR3 reads CASSQEYTDTQYF. CDR3 nucleotides: TGTGCCAGCAGCCAAGAGTACACAGATACGCAGTATTTT.

The rearrangement uses TRBV5-6 and TRBJ1-1; no reliable D call. CDR3 length: 16 amino acids. Germline CDR1 and CDR2: SGHDT and YYEEEE. Trimming removed 5 bases at V and 0 bases at J, with 17 bases between. The CDR3 DNA reads TGTGCCAGCAGTTTCTCCGGGTCGCCCCTGAACACTGAAGCTTTCTTT. Its translation is CASSFSGSPLNTEAFF.

In regard to this clone: A read error may produce the germline difference seen at one junction end. The same CDR3 also results from other DNA sequences found in this sample. The chain combines TRBV5-6 with TRBJ1-1, with a possible D match to TRBD1 (5 bases). Germline V gene lookup returns CDR1 SGHDT and CDR2 YYEEEE. The CDR3 length is 15 residues. CDR3 bases: TGCGCCAGCAGCCTTGACAGAAAAATGAACACTGAAGCTTTCTTT. It codes for CASSLDRKMNTEAFF.

The V call is TRBV5-1, the J call TRBJ1-1, with D uncertain. The CDR3 has 13 amino acids. From germline, CDR1 is SGHRS and CDR2 YFSETQ. V lost 1 base, J lost 5 bases, and 9 bases lay in between. Here the CDR3 reads CASSLWANTEAFF. DNA for the CDR3: TGCGCCAGCAGCTTGTGGGCAAATACTGAAGCTTTCTTT.

This rearrangement joins TRBV7-9 to TRBJ2-5, with TRBD2 identical over 7 bases. V lost 6 bases to trimming and J lost 5 bases; unmatched junction nucleotides: 15. Germline V gene sequence: CDR1 SEHNR, CDR2 FQNEAQ (reference sequence). The CDR3 has 16 residues. The CDR3 region has the DNA TGTGCCAGCAGTTCCAGTGGCGGGAGAGTTAGGGAGACCCAGTACTTC. This translates into CASSSSGGRVRETQYF.

This clone turned up a few times. The V call is TRBV18, the J call TRBJ1-5; D is ambiguous. Trimming took off 3 bases at V and 0 bases at J, with 6 bases between the two ends. CDR1 and CDR2 from the germline V gene are KGHSH and LQKENI. The CDR3 extends over 14 amino acids. CDR3 in amino acids: CASSPQNSNQPQHF. CDR3 in DNA: TGTGCCAGCTCACCTCAGAATAGCAATCAGCCCCAGCATTTT.

The sample holds a few counts of this clone. This chain uses TRBV4-2 with TRBJ2-2; 8 bases are a match to TRBD2. V shed 8 bases, J shed 5 bases, and the junction held 10 bases outside the gene matches. CDR1 and CDR2 from the germline V gene are LGHNA and YNFKEQ. This CDR3 spans 15 amino acids. The CDR3: CASQPSGRETGELFF. As DNA, the CDR3 is TGTGCCAGCCAACCAAGCGGGAGAGAAACCGGGGAGCTGTTTTTT.

The rearrangement joins TRBV7-9 to TRBJ2-5; TRBD2 aligns across 9 bases. The CDR3 spans 13 residues. J was trimmed by 4 bases and V by 6 bases; bases with no gene match: 3. Germline V CDR1 and CDR2: SEHNR, FQNEAQ (reference sequence). DNA for the CDR3: TGTGCCAGCAGGGTAGCGGGAGCAGAGACCCAGTACTTC. Translating it yields CASRVAGAETQYF.

This chain joins TRBV19 and TRBJ2-5; tentative D call: TRBD2 (5 bases). The J call is uncertain, as TRBJ2-7 better fits the DNA end. CDR3 length: 13 amino acids. The germline gives CDR1 LNHDA, CDR2 SQIVND (reference sequence). The CDR3 nucleotides read TGTGCCAGTAGTTACGGGGTTGCCTACGAGCAGTACTTC. Translating it yields CASSYGVAYEQYF.

In this sample, this clone turned up a few times. J is TRBJ2-1 and V is TRBV6-1; TRBD1 agrees at 11 bases. Germline values: CDR1 MNHNS, CDR2 SASEGT. The CDR3 contains 15 residues. Trimming took 3 bases from V and 2 from J; bases not matched to a gene: 0. CDR3 loop: CASSEDRGPYNEQFF. CDR3 bases: TGTGCCAGCAGTGAGGACAGGGGGCCCTACAATGAGCAGTTCTTC.

The chain joins TRBV9 to TRBJ1-3; TRBD1 is a possible D gene (5 bases). This CDR3 is 16 amino acids long. Germline V gene data show CDR1 as SGDLS and CDR2 as YYNGEE. Trimming took off 4 bases at V and 1 base at J, with 15 bases between the two ends. The CDR3 bases are TGTGCCAGCAGCCCCCGCCGAGCAGGGTCTGGAAACACCATATATTTT. It is translated as CASSPRRAGSGNTIYF.